A selection of T cell receptor beta chains follows, all from one sample in a study of CD8+CD57+ T cells in acquired aplastic anemia. TCRdb processed the reads anew with MiXCR; each CDR3 protein has one entry. This table holds around 200,000 distinct CDR3 sequences, approximately 57% found once. Specimen: sorted CD4+, CD8+, or CD8+CD57+ T cells (not recorded which) from PBMCs. These receptors all stem from a human donor in good health. The CDR3 runs from the conserved cysteine through the conserved F or W. D genes are given only for firm matches. A row's size may be missing; if present it is once, few, many or a size class.

J gene | D gene | clone size | CDR3 length | V gene | CDR3 protein | CDR3 DNA
TRBJ1-2 | NA | NA | 16 | TRBV10-3 | CAIRLNAGGQLYGYTF | TGTGCCATCAGACTAAACGCGGGTGGACAGCTCTATGGCTACACCTTC
TRBJ2-1 | NA | NA | 14 | TRBV27 | CASSFQGWLGEQFF | TGTGCCAGCAGTTTCCAGGGATGGTTGGGTGAGCAGTTCTTC
TRBJ1-2 | TRBD1 | NA | 15 | TRBV5-4 | CASSFPPGQGYGYTF | TGTGCCAGCAGCTTCCCGCCGGGACAGGGGTATGGCTACACCTTC
TRBJ2-2 | TRBD2 | NA | 17 | TRBV7-2 | CASSLLAGGVRVGELFF | TGTGCCAGCAGCTTATTGGCGGGGGGGGTCAGAGTCGGGGAGCTGTTTTTT
TRBJ2-7 | NA | NA | 12 | TRBV10-3 | CAISEGGNEQYF | TGTGCCATCAGTGAGGGGGGGAACGAGCAGTACTTC
TRBJ2-7 | NA | NA | 12 | TRBV20-1 | CSAKEGPYEQYF | TGCAGTGCTAAGGAGGGACCCTACGAGCAGTACTTC
TRBJ2-5 | NA | few | 11 | TRBV2 | CASSVKETQYF | TGTGCCAGCAGTGTCAAGGAGACCCAGTACTTC
TRBJ1-1 | TRBD1 | NA | 15 | TRBV7-3 | CASSLARGGAGTAFF | TGTGCCAGCAGCTTAGCTAGAGGGGGCGCGGGAACGGCTTTCTTT
TRBJ1-2 | TRBD1 | NA | 16 | TRBV10-2 | CASSEEDRARRKGYTF | TGCGCCAGCAGTGAAGAGGACAGGGCGCGTCGTAAGGGCTACACCTTC
TRBJ1-1 | NA | few | 14 | TRBV15 | CATSRRPLVTEAFF | TGTGCCACCAGCAGGCGGCCGCTGGTCACTGAAGCTTTCTTT
TRBJ2-7 | NA | few | 13 | TRBV20-1 | CSAGIQGSYEQYF | TGCAGTGCGGGGATCCAGGGTTCCTACGAGCAGTACTTC
TRBJ2-1 | TRBD1 | NA | 16 | TRBV24-1 | CATSDPRGSRGNEQFF | TGTGCCACCAGTGATCCCAGGGGGAGTCGGGGCAATGAGCAGTTCTTC
TRBJ2-3 | TRBD2 | NA | 15 | TRBV11-1 | CASIGTSGGTDTQYF | TGCGCCAGCATCGGGACTAGCGGGGGCACAGATACGCAGTATTTT
TRBJ2-2 | NA | many | 14 | TRBV7-9 | CASSSSGNTGELFF | TGTGCCAGCAGCTCAAGCGGAAACACCGGGGAGCTGTTTTTT
TRBJ2-7 | NA | NA | 13 | TRBV20-1 | CSVEGGFSYEQYF | TGCAGCGTAGAGGGGGGATTCTCCTACGAGCAGTACTTC
TRBJ1-6 | NA | NA | 15 | TRBV7-2 | CASSLVVAPNSPLHF | TGTGCCAGCAGCTTAGTTGTTGCCCCTAATTCACCCCTCCACTTT
TRBJ1-1 | TRBD1 | many | 17 | TRBV5-1 | CASSSKWTGQGITEAFF | TGCGCCAGCAGCTCTAAGTGGACGGGACAGGGGATCACTGAAGCTTTCTTT
TRBJ2-3 | TRBD1 | NA | 14 | TRBV2 | CASRGQGTPDTQYF | TGTGCCAGCAGGGGACAGGGGACCCCAGATACGCAGTATTTT
TRBJ1-2 | NA | many | 18 | TRBV5-1 | CASSLADEDPEFNYGYTF | TGCGCCAGCAGCTTGGCCGACGAGGATCCCGAGTTTAACTATGGCTACACCTTC
TRBJ2-3 | NA | many | 14 | TRBV6-1 | CASSGLINTDTQYF | TGTGCCAGCAGTGGACTGATCAACACAGATACGCAGTATTTT
TRBJ2-3 | NA | NA | 12 | TRBV20-1 | CSARPVWDTQYF | TGCAGTGCTAGACCGGTATGGGATACGCAGTATTTT
TRBJ2-1 | NA | once | 16 | TRBV15 | CATSPNPGQGTSEQFF | TGTGCCACCAGCCCGAACCCCGGACAGGGGACTAGTGAGCAGTTCTTC
TRBJ2-1 | NA | NA | 10 | TRBV6-6 | CASSYDPQFF | TGTGCCAGCAGTTACGACCCGCAGTTCTTC
TRBJ1-2 | NA | NA | 13 | TRBV10-3 | CAIRRPEDIGYTF | TGTGCCATCAGAAGGCCAGAAGATATCGGCTACACCTTC
TRBJ2-3 | TRBD2 | once | 16 | TRBV2 | CASSAGGLSGTDTQYF | TGTGCCAGCAGCGCGGGAGGGTTATCAGGCACAGATACGCAGTATTTT
TRBJ1-1 | NA | few | 13 | TRBV7-9 | CASSLSTDTEAFF | TGTGCCAGCAGCTTAAGTACGGACACTGAAGCTTTCTTT
TRBJ1-3 | NA | NA | 13 | TRBV19 | CAGSIMTGNTIYF | TGTGCCGGTAGTATAATGACTGGAAACACCATATATTTT
TRBJ2-7 | TRBD2 | NA | 12 | TRBV20-1 | CKTSGSYYEQYF | TGCAAGACTAGCGGGAGTTACTACGAGCAGTACTTC
TRBJ2-1 | TRBD2 | NA | 13 | TRBV20-1 | CSARGLAENEQFF | TGCAGTGCTAGAGGACTAGCGGAAAATGAGCAGTTCTTC
TRBJ2-2 | NA | NA | 14 | TRBV28 | CASSFDGSTGELFF | TGTGCCAGCAGTTTCGATGGGAGCACCGGGGAGCTGTTTTTT
TRBJ2-3 | NA | NA | 15 | TRBV10-3 | CAIIESGSSTDTQYF | TGTGCCATCATCGAGTCAGGGTCTAGCACAGATACGCAGTATTTT
TRBJ2-5 | TRBD1 | few | 16 | TRBV7-6 | CASSFRETGLQETQYF | TGTGCCAGCAGCTTCAGAGAGACAGGGCTGCAAGAGACCCAGTACTTC
TRBJ1-5 | TRBD1 | many | 15 | TRBV6-6 | CASSPVQGTYQPQHF | TGTGCCAGCAGTCCCGTACAGGGGACGTATCAGCCCCAGCATTTT
TRBJ1-5 | NA | once | 14 | TRBV5-1 | CASSLRGTDQPQHF | TGCGCCAGCAGCTTGCGGGGGACCGATCAGCCCCAGCATTTT
TRBJ2-1 | TRBD2 | NA | 15 | TRBV7-9 | CASRIAGGSYNEQFF | TGTGCCAGCAGAATAGCGGGGGGCTCCTACAATGAGCAGTTCTTC
TRBJ2-1 | NA | many | 17 | TRBV6-6 | CASSYSSGVYDSNEQFF | TGTGCCAGCAGTTACTCGTCGGGGGTCTATGATAGCAATGAGCAGTTCTTC
TRBJ2-7 | NA | NA | 11 | TRBV10-3 | CAIKTPYEQYF | TGTGCCATCAAGACCCCCTACGAGCAGTACTTC